This T cell receptor beta chain stems from a study of blood T cells in healthy people across ages. The table lists this clonotype with a few counts. PCR was performed a second time for roughly 7 to 12 cycles using a sample-barcoded 5' primer and a J-beta primer mix. Each CDR3 protein gets one entry after TCRdb re-called the 5' RACE reads with MiXCR. Among over 750,000 distinct CDR3 sequences listed, around 25% were seen once. The ends lost 7 bases at V and 5 bases at J; junction bases unmatched: 13. Germline V gene data show CDR1 as SQVTM and CDR2 as ANQGSEA. The CDR3 is 14 amino acids. These sequences were also reported in another study, on T cells of mothers and their children. This second report adds: Healthy Caucasian mothers, three in number, and their six children were the donors.

The source material was blood. The gene calls are TRBV29-1 and TRBJ2-7; 8 nucleotides line up with TRBD2. The receptor comes from a boy aged 5-17 years in good health. The CDR3 region is CSASTSGGVDEQYF. For the CDR3, the DNA is TGCAGCGCCTCAACTAGCGGTGGGGTCGACGAGCAGTACTTC.